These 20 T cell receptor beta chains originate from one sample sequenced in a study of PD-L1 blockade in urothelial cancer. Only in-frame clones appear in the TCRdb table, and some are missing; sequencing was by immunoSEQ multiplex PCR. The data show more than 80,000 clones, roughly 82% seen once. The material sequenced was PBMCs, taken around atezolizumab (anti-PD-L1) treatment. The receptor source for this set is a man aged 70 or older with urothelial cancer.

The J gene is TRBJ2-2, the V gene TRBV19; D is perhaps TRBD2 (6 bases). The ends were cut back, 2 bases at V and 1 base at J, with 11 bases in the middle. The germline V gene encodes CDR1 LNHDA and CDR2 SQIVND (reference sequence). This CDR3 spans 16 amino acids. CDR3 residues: CASSIQAGVNTGELFF. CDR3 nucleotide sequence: TGTGCCAGTAGTATACAAGCGGGTGTGAACACCGGGGAGCTGTTTTTT.

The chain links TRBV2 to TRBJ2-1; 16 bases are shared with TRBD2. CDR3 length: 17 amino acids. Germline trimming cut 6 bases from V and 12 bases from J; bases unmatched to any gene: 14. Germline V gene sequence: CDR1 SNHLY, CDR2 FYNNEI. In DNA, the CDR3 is TGTGCCAGCAGCGGGACTAGCGGGAGGGCCCGGTATGTGAGGCAGTTCTTC. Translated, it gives CASSGTSGRARYVRQFF.

The CDR3 here is CASSRRGQKETQYF. DNA for the CDR3: TGTGCCAGCAGCCGAAGGGGGCAGAAAGAGACCCAGTACTTC. J is TRBJ2-5 and V is TRBV5-6; 7 bases agree with TRBD1. V was clipped by 4 bases and J by 3 bases; unmatched bases: 6. Germline CDR1 is SGHDT and CDR2 is YYEEEE. CDR3 size: 14 residues.

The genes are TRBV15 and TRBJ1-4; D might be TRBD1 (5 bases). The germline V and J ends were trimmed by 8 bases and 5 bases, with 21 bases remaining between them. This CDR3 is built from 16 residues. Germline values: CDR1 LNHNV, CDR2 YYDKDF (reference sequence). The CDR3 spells CATSSGTGRGNEKLFF. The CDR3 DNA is TGTGCCACCTCCTCCGGGACTGGGAGGGGCAATGAAAAACTGTTTTTT.

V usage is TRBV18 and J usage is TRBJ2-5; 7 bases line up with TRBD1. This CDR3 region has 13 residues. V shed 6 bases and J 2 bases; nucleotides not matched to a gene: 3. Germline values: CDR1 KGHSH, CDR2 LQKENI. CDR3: CASSPGQQETQYF. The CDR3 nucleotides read TGTGCCAGCTCCCCGGGACAGCAAGAGACCCAGTACTTC. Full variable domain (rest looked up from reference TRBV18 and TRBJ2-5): NAGVMQNPRHLVRRRGQEARLRCSPMKGHSHVYWYRQLPEEGLKFMVYLQKENIIDESGMPKERFSAEFPKEGPSILRIQQVVRGDSAAYFCASSPGQQETQYFGPGTRLLVL.

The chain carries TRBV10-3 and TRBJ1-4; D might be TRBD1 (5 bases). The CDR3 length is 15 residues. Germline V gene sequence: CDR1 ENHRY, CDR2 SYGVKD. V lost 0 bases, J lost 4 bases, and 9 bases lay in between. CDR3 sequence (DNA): TGTGCCATCAGTGAGTCGACAGATTTTAATGAAAAACTGTTTTTT. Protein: CAISESTDFNEKLFF.

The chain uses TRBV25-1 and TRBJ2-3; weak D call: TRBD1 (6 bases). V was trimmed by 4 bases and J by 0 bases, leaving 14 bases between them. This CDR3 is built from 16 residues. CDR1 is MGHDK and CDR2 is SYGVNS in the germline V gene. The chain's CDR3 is CASSGGLSTSTDTQYF. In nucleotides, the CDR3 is TGTGCCAGCAGTGGGGGGCTCAGCACTAGCACAGATACGCAGTATTTT.

In DNA, the CDR3 is TGTGCCACCAGCAGAGCTAAAGGGGGCGCCTACAATGAGCAGTTCTTC. Its translation: CATSRAKGGAYNEQFF. The chain couples TRBV15 to TRBJ2-1; the match to TRBD1 covers 7 bases. Trimming took 1 base from V and 2 from J; bases not matched to a gene: 5. This CDR3 comprises 16 residues. CDR1 and CDR2 (germline): LNHNV, YYDKDF (reference sequence).

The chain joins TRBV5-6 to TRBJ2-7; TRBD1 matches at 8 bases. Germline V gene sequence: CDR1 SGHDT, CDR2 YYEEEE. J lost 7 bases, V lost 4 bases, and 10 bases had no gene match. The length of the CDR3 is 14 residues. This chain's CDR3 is CASSQMDREIEQYF. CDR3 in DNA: TGTGCCAGCAGCCAAATGGACAGGGAGATAGAGCAGTACTTC.

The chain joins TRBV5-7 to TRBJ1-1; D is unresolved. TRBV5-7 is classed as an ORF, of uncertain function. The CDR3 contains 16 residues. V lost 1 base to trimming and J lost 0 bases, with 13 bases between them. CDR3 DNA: TGTGCCAGCAGCTTGCCTTTAGTCGCTATGAACACTGAAGCTTTCTTT. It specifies CASSLPLVAMNTEAFF.

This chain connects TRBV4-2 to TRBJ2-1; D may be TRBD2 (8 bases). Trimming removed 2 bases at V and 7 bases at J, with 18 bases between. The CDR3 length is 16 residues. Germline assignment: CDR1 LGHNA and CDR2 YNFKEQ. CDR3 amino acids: CASSQQGGLVGNEQFF. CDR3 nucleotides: TGTGCCAGCAGCCAACAGGGGGGACTAGTAGGAAATGAGCAGTTCTTC.

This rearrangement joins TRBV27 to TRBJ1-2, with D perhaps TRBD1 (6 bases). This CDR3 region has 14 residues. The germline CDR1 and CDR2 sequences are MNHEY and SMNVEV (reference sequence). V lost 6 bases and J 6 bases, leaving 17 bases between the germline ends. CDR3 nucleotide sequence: TGTGCCAGCAGAAAAGCCAGGGGCCGAAATGGCTACACCTTC. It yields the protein CASRKARGRNGYTF.

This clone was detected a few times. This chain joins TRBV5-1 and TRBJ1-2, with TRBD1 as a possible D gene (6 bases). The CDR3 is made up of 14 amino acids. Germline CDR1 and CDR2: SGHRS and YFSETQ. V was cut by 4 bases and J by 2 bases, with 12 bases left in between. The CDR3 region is CASSPQDSNYGYTF. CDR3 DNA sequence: TGCGCCAGCAGCCCCCAGGACAGCAACTATGGCTACACCTTC.

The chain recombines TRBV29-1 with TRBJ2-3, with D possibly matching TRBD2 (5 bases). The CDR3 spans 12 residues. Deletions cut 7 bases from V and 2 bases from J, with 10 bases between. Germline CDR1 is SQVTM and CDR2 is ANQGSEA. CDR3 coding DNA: TGCAGCGCTGGAGGCAACACAGATACGCAGTATTTT. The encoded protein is CSAGGNTDTQYF.

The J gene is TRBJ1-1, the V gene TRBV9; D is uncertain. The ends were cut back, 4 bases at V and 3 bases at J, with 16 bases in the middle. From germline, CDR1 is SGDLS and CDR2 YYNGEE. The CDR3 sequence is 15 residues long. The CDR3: CASSPSGRADTEAFF. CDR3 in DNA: TGTGCCAGCAGCCCCAGCGGTAGGGCGGACACTGAAGCTTTCTTT.

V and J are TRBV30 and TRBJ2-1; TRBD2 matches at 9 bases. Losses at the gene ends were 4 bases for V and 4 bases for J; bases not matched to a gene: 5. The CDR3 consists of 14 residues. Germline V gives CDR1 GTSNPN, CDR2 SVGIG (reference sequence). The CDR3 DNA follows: TGTGCCTGGACCACTAGCGGGCCATACAATGAGCAGTTCTTC. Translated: CAWTTSGPYNEQFF.

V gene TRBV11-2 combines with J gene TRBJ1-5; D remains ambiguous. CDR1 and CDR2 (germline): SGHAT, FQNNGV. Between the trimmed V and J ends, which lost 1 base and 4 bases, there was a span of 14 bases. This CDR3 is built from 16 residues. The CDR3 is CASSLGGGDYNQPQHF. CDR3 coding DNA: TGTGCCAGCAGCTTAGGAGGTGGAGATTATAATCAGCCCCAGCATTTT.

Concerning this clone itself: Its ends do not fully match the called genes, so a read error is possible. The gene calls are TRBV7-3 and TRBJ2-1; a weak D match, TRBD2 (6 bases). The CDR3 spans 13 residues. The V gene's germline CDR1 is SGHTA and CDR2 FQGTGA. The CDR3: CASSPSGDSICVF. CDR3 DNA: TGTGCCAGCAGCCCATCTGGGGACTCTATATGTGTCTTC.

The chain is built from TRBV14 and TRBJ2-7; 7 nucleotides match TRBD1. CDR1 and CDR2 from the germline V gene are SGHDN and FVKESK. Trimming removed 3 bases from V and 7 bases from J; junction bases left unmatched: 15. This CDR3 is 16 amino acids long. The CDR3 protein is CASSHVQGTVPQEQYF. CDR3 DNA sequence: TGTGCCAGCAGCCATGTCCAGGGGACAGTCCCCCAGGAGCAGTACTTC.

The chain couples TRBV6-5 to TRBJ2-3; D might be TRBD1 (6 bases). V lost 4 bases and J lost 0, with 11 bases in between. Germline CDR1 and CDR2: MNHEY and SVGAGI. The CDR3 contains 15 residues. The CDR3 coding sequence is TGTGCCAGCAGTTCAGGGGCAGTTAGCACAGATACGCAGTATTTT. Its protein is CASSSGAVSTDTQYF.